This entry concerns a single T cell receptor (beta chain). Its antigen is not known. Data came from immunoSEQ multiplex PCR; TCRdb stores just in-frame clones and leaves some out. This table has roughly 150,000 clones, approximately 86% appearing once. This record belongs to a study of cytomegalovirus exposure and HLA in healthy donors. Whole-study findings and limits: The classifier was said to identify cytomegalovirus status with high specificity and sensitivity. The tendency of first-cohort TCR clusters to co-occur in the 120 or so validation repertoires was identified by a subsequent analysis. The authors enumerated 150 to 200 TCR beta chains as linked to cytomegalovirus.

The trim removed 4 bases at V and 2 bases at J, leaving 5 bases unmatched. This CDR3 is built from 14 residues. Germline CDR1 and CDR2: SGHVS and FNYEAQ. The source is a woman in her late teens or twenties in good health and CMV-seronegative. The rearrangement links TRBV7-6 to TRBJ2-7, with TRBD1 matching over 7 bases. The specimen sequenced was PBMCs. The CDR3, as DNA: TGTGCCAGCAGCTATTCCGGGACAGCCTACGAGCAGTACTTC. Protein: CASSYSGTAYEQYF.